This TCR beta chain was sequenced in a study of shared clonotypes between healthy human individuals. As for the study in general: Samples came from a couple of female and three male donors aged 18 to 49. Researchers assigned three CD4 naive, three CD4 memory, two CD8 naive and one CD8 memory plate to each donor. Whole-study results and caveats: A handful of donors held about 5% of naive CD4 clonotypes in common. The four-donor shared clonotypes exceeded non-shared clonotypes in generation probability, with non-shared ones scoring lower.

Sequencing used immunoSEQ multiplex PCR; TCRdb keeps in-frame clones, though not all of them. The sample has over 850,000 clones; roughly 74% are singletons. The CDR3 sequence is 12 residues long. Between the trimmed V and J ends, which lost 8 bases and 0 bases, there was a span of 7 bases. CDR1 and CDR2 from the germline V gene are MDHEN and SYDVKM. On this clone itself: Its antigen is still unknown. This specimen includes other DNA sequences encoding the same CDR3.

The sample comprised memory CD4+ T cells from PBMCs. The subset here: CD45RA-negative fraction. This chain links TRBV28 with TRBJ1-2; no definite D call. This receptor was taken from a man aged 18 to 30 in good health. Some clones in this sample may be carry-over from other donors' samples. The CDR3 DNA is TGTGCCAGCCTGGGTGCTAACTATGGCTACACCTTC. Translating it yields CASLGANYGYTF.